The clone carrying this T cell receptor (beta chain) was seen only once. Trimming cost V 5 bases and J 7 bases, with 30 bases left between them. The germline CDR1 and CDR2 sequences are SEHNR and FQNEAQ (reference sequence). This CDR3 comprises 19 residues. These data come from a study of T cell responses to AZD1222 COVID-19 vaccine. This table comes from immunoSEQ multiplex PCR, and its TCRdb copy is limited to in-frame clones, with some not included. There are fewer than 150,000 clones in the sample; 75% to 95% occur only once, and 3.4% lies in the top ten. Sequencing used peripheral blood, obtained on day 0 of AZD1222 vaccination. The TCR sequence derives from an adult in good health. V gene TRBV7-9 combines with J gene TRBJ2-1; either TRBD1 or TRBD2 may fit D (6 bases each). The CDR3 DNA is TGTGCCAGCAGCACCTCGCGCGGGGCGGTGGGGGCCCCCCCGAATGAGCAGTTCTTC. Protein sequence: CASSTSRGAVGAPPNEQFF.